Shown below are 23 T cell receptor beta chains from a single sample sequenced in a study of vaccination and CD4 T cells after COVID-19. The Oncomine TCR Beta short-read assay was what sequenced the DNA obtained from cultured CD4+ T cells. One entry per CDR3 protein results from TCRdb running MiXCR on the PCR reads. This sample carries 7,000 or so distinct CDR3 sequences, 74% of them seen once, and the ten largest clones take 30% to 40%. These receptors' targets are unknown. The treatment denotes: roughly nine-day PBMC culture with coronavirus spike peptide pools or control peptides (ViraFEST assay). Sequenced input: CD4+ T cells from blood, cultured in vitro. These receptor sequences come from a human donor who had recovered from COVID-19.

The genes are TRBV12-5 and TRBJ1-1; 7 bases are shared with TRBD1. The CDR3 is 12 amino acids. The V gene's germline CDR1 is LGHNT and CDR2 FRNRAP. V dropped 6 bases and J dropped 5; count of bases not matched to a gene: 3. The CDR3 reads CASGAGGTEAFF. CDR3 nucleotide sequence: TGTGCTAGTGGGGCAGGGGGGACTGAAGCTTTCTTT.

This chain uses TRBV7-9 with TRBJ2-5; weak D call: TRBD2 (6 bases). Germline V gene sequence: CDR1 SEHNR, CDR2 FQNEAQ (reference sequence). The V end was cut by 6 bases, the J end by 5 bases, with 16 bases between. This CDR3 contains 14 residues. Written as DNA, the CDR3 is TGTGCCAGCAGGGCTAGCGAGATTGGGGAGACCCAGTACTTC. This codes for CASRASEIGETQYF.

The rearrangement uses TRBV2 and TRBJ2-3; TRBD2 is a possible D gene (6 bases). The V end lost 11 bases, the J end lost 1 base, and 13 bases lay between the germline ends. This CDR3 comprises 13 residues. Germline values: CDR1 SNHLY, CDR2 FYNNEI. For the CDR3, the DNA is TGTGCCGGGGGAGGCGTGGGCACAGATACGCAGTATTTT. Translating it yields CAGGGVGTDTQYF.

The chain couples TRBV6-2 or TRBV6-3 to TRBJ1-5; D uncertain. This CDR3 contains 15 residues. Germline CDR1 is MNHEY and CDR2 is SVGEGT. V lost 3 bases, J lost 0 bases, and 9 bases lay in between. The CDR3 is CASSYSAYSNQPQHF. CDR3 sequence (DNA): TGTGCCAGCAGTTATTCGGCTTATAGCAATCAGCCCCAGCATTTT.

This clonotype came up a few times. CDR3 sequence reads: CASRSGAGGYTF. Here the CDR3 DNA reads TGTGCCAGCAGGTCCGGGGCGGGTGGCTACACCTTC. The rearrangement links TRBV12-3 or TRBV12-4 to TRBJ1-2, with a weak D call TRBD1 (5 bases). The CDR3 consists of 12 residues. With 6 bases removed from V and 7 bases from J, the gap between germline ends came to 12 bases.

The CDR3: CASSPSGNAYNEQFF. CDR3 sequence (DNA): TGTGCCAGCAGCCCCAGCGGGAATGCTTACAATGAGCAGTTCTTC. The gene calls are TRBV5-4 and TRBJ2-1; 7 nucleotides agree with TRBD2. Trimming took 4 bases from V and 4 from J; bases not matched to a gene: 8. The length of the CDR3 is 15 residues. CDR1 and CDR2 (germline): SGHNT, YYREEE (reference sequence).

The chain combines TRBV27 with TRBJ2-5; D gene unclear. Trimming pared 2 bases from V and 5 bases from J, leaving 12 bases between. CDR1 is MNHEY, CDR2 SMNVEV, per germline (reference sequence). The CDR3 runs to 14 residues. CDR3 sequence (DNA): TGTGCCAGCAGTTTAACGGACCCCAGGGAGACCCAGTACTTC. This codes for CASSLTDPRETQYF.

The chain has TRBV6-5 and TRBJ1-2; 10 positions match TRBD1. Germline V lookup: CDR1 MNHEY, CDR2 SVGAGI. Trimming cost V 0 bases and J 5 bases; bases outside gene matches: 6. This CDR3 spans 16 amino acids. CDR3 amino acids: CASSYSPGTGVYGYTF. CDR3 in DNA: TGTGCCAGCAGTTACTCGCCCGGGACAGGGGTATATGGCTACACCTTC.

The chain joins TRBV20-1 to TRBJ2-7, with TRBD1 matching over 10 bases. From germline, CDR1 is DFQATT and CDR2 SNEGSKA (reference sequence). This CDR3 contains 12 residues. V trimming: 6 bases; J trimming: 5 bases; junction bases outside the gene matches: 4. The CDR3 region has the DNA TGCAGTGCCACGACAGGGGGCAACGAGCAGTACTTC. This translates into CSATTGGNEQYF.

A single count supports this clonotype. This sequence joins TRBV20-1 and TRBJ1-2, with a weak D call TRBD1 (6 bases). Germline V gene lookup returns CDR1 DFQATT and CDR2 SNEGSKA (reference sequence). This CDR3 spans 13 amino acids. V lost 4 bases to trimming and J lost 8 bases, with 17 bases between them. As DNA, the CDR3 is TGCAGTGCTATTTCGGCGGGGGCGCCCGGCTACACCTTC. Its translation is CSAISAGAPGYTF.

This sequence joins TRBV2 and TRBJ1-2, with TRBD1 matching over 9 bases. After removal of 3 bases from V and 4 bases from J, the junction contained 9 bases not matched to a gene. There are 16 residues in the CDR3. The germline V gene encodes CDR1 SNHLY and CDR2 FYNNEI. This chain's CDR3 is CASSDMRTGAGYGYTF. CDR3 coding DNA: TGTGCCAGCAGTGATATGAGGACAGGGGCCGGCTATGGCTACACCTTC.

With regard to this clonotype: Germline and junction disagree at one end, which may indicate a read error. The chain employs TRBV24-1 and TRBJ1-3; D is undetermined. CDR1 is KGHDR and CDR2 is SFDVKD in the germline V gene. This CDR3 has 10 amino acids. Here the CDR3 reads CATSDPGLDF. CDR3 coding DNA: TGTGCCACCAGTGATCCAGGTTTGGATTTT.

CDR3 bases: TGTGCCAGCAGTTTCCGGACTAGCGGGGTTGCCCTTGGTGAGCAGTTCTTC. As protein: CASSFRTSGVALGEQFF. The chain employs TRBV6-2 or TRBV6-3 and TRBJ2-1; 12 positions agree with TRBD2. Germline CDR1 reads MNHEY; CDR2 reads SVGEGT. This CDR3 has 17 amino acids. Unmatched junction bases numbered 13, after V lost 4 bases and J lost 9 bases.

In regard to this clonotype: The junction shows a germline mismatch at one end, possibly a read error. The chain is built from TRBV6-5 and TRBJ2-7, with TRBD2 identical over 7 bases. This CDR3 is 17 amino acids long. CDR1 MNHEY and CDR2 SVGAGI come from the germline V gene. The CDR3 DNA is TGTGCCAGCAGCTACTCCCCTTTGTGGCGGGAGACCTACGAGCAGTACTTC. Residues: CASSYSPLWRETYEQYF.

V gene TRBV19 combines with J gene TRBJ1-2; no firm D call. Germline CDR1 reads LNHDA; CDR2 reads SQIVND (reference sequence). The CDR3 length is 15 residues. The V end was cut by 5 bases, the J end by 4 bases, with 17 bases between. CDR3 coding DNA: TGTGCCAGTAGTGCCAGACATGAGCGTGGCTATGGCTACACCTTC. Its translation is CASSARHERGYGYTF.

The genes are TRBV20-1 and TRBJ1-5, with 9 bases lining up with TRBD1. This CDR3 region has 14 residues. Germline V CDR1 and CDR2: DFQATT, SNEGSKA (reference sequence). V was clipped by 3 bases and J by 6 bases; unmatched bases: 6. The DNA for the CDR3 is TGCAGTGCTAGTCTTGACAGGGGGGGTCAGCCCCAGCATTTT. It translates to CSASLDRGGQPQHF.

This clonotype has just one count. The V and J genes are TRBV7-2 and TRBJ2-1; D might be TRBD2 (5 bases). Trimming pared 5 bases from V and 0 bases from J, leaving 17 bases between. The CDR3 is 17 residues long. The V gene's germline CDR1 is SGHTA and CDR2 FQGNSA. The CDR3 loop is CASSPNAGMLSYNEQFF. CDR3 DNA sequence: TGTGCCAGCAGCCCCAACGCGGGCATGCTCTCCTACAATGAGCAGTTCTTC.

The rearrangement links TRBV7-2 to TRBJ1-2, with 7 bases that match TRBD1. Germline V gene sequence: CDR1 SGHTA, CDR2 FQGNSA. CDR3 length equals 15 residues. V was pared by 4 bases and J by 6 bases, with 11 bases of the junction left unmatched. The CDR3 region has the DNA TGTGCCAGCAGCTCAGACTGGGGGACAGATAATGGCTACACCTTC. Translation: CASSSDWGTDNGYTF.

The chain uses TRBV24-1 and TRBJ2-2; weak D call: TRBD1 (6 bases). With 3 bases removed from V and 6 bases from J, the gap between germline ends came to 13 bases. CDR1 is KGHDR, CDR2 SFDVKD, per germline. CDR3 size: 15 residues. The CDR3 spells CATSDSTGLSGELFF. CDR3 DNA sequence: TGTGCCACCAGTGATAGTACAGGGTTGTCCGGGGAGCTGTTTTTT.

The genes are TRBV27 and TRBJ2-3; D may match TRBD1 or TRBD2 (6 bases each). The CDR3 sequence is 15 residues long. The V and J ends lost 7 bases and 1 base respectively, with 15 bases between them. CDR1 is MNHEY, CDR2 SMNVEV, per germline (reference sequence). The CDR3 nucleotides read TGTGCCAGCATCAAGGGGGGTTTAGGCACAGATACGCAGTATTTT. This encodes CASIKGGLGTDTQYF.

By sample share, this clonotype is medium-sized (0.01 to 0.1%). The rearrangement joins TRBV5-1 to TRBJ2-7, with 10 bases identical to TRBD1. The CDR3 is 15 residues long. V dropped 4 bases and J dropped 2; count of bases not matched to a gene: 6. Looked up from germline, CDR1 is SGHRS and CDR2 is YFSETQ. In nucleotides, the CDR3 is TGCGCCAGCAGCCCGGGACAGGGGTCAACCTACGAGCAGTACTTC. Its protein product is CASSPGQGSTYEQYF.

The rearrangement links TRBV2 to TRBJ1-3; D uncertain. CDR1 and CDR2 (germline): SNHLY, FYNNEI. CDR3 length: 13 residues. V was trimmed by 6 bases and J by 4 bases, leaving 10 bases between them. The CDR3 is CASRLTVGNTIYF. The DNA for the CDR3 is TGTGCCAGCAGGCTCACAGTCGGAAACACCATATATTTT.

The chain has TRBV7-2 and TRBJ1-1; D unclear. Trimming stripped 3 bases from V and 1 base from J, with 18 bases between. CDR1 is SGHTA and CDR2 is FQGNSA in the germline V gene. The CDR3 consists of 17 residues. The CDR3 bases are TGTGCCAGCAGCTTCCCGAACTATGGGCAGTCGAACACTGAAGCTTTCTTT. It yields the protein CASSFPNYGQSNTEAFF.